One and the same sample provided the 10 T cell receptor beta chains below, sequenced in a study of glioma-infiltrating T cells. TCR alpha and beta CDR3 regions were amplified from RNA using iRepertoire nested multiplex PCR. TCRdb reanalysed the multiplex PCR reads using MiXCR and keeps one entry per CDR3 protein. Of approximately 110,000 distinct CDR3 sequences in the sample, 20% to 25% are singletons; the top ten hold over 12%. The sample taken for sequencing was glioma tissue, nonneoplastic brain tissue, or PBMCs (not recorded which). These receptors were collected from a human donor with low-grade glioma or glioblastoma, undergoing nonglioma brain surgery, or in good health (not recorded which).

This clonotype was recorded many times. The genes are TRBV7-2 and TRBJ2-5; TRBD2 is a possible D gene (6 bases). V was cut by 3 bases and J by 4 bases, with 9 bases left in between. Germline V lookup: CDR1 SGHTA, CDR2 FQGNSA. CDR3 length: 13 amino acids. The CDR3 spells CASSLRRAETQYF. For the CDR3, the DNA is TGTGCCAGCAGCTTGAGGAGGGCAGAGACCCAGTACTTC.

The V and J genes are TRBV29-1 and TRBJ1-3; D not resolved. V lost 4 bases, J lost 1 base, and 8 bases lay in between. Germline lookup yields CDR1 SQVTM and CDR2 ANQGSEA. The CDR3 is made up of 13 amino acids. The CDR3 sequence is CSVGMASGNTIYF. The CDR3 region has the DNA TGCAGCGTTGGAATGGCTTCTGGAAACACCATATATTTT.

This sequence joins TRBV29-1 and TRBJ1-2; D is perhaps TRBD1 (5 bases). Deletions cut 1 base from V and 2 bases from J, with 14 bases between. This CDR3 contains 15 residues. Germline CDR1 is SQVTM and CDR2 is ANQGSEA. The CDR3 nucleotides read TGCAGCGTTGAAGGATCAGGGAATAGAAACTATGGCTACACCTTC. Amino acid sequence: CSVEGSGNRNYGYTF.

This rearrangement joins TRBV5-1 to TRBJ2-3; D remains unclear. Germline V gene lookup returns CDR1 SGHRS and CDR2 YFSETQ. The CDR3 length is 14 residues. V was pared by 1 base and J by 4 bases, with 10 bases between. CDR3 protein: CASSLIGRADTQYF. CDR3 bases: TGCGCCAGCAGCTTGATCGGCCGGGCAGATACGCAGTATTTT.

Worth noting for this clonotype: It may be a read error: a sequence one base away is much more abundant. The J gene is TRBJ2-5, the V gene TRBV5-5; unclear D gene. This CDR3 has 14 residues. Germline CDR1 reads SGHKS; CDR2 reads YYEKEE (reference sequence). The germline V and J ends were trimmed by 3 bases and 1 base, with 10 bases remaining between them. The CDR3 coding sequence is TGTGCCAGCAGCTCCGGCCAGATCCAAGAGACCCAGTACTTC. Its protein product is CASSSGQIQETQYF.

The sample holds many counts of this clonotype. The chain recombines TRBV9 with TRBJ1-1; the D is unclear. V dropped 0 bases and J dropped 1 base, with 4 bases sitting between them. Germline loops: CDR1 SGDLS, CDR2 YYNGEE. The CDR3 loop spans 13 amino acids. The CDR3 here is CASSVAPNTEAFF. CDR3 bases: TGTGCCAGCAGCGTAGCACCGAACACTGAAGCTTTCTTT.

At least ten counts were recorded for this clonotype. The chain combines TRBV20-1 with TRBJ1-5, with D possibly being TRBD1 (6 bases). The CDR3 totals 13 residues. The V gene lost 6 bases and the J gene lost 7 bases, with 16 bases spanning the gap. Looked up from germline, CDR1 is DFQATT and CDR2 is SNEGSKA (reference sequence). The CDR3 DNA sequence: TGCAGTGCCTACGGGGGGGGCGAACAGCCCCAGCATTTT. The encoded protein is CSAYGGGEQPQHF.

This clonotype was picked up many times. This chain links TRBV25-1 with TRBJ1-2; 10 bases align to TRBD1. The CDR3 extends over 16 amino acids. Germline-derived CDR1 and CDR2 are MGHDK and SYGVNS. V shed 2 bases, J shed 4 bases, and the junction held 7 bases outside the gene matches. CDR3 coding DNA: TGTGCCAGCAGTGAAGGACCGGGACAGGGGACCTATGGCTACACCTTC. Residues: CASSEGPGQGTYGYTF.

This clonotype has ten or more counts. The chain recombines TRBV7-9 with TRBJ1-2; no definite D call. Trimming shortened V by 2 bases and J by 8 bases, and 9 bases separated the two germline ends. The CDR3 spans 12 residues. From germline, CDR1 is SEHNR and CDR2 FQNEAQ (reference sequence). The CDR3 is CASSLSEEGYTF. DNA for the CDR3: TGTGCCAGCAGCTTAAGCGAAGAGGGCTACACCTTC.

This clonotype was seen more than once but under ten times. This chain joins TRBV2 and TRBJ1-2; no clear D. The CDR3 runs 12 residues. The germline V and J ends were trimmed by 10 bases and 0 bases, with 9 bases remaining between them. The germline CDR1 and CDR2 sequences are SNHLY and FYNNEI. CDR3 loop: CATVITNYGYTF. The DNA of the CDR3 is TGTGCCACAGTCATAACTAACTATGGCTACACCTTC.